What follows describes a single T cell receptor beta chain. This sample was taken from a study of blood T cell repertoires in COVID-19. On the study more broadly: COVID-19 samples collected from the United States, Italy and Spain covered acute and convalescent phases. The cDNA or gDNA used as material had been derived from T cells, B-cell-depleted T cells, or PBMCs.

In the original workflow: Scientists estimated how many nucleated cells there were by amplifying reference gene primers. The protocol was immunoSEQ multiplex PCR, while the TCRdb copy is restricted to in-frame clones and leaves out a portion. V, J and clone size derive from that table, while D and trimming were established from the DNA sequence. This table has about 170,000 clones, 84% appearing once. Germline CDR1 and CDR2: ENHRY and SYGVKD. CDR3 length equals 13 residues. Trimming cost V 6 bases and J 5 bases; bases outside gene matches: 6. The sequencing sample was made of peripheral blood. This TCR was recovered from a man aged 40-49 years who had recovered from COVID-19. The rearrangement links TRBV10-3 to TRBJ1-1, with 7 nucleotides matching TRBD1. In DNA, the CDR3 is TGTGCCATCAGCGTCCCGGGACAGACTGAAGCTTTCTTT. Translated: CAISVPGQTEAFF.